The following is a TCR beta chain sequence with its context. The data were obtained in a study of T cell repertoires and Cas9 in healthy adults. V was pared by 7 bases and J by 4 bases, with 12 bases of the junction left unmatched. The length of the CDR3 is 16 residues. The germline CDR1 and CDR2 sequences are LNHDA and SQIVND (reference sequence). The repertoire was sequenced with immunoSEQ multiplex PCR; TCRdb's copy has only in-frame clones and lacks some. This sample carries tens of thousands of clones, 85% to 95% of them seen once, and the ten largest clones take approximately 0.77%. The material sequenced was CD4+ effector T cells (CD127+, CD25-, CD137-, CD154-) from PBMCs; culture status not recorded. This clonotype was obtained from a human donor in good health. The chain couples TRBV19 to TRBJ2-1; TRBD1 matches 8 bases. CDR3 nucleotide sequence: TGTGCCAGTACACCCCAGGCGGACAGGGTATACAATGAGCAGTTCTTC. It translates to CASTPQADRVYNEQFF.